This T cell receptor (beta chain) originates from a study of Ad26.COV2.S vaccination and SARS-CoV-2 variants (dated by TCRdb to 2020 to 2023). About the study as a whole: Vaccine-arm donors were drawn from COV1001, a multicentre, randomized, double-blind, placebo-controlled phase I-IIa trial of Ad26.COV2.S in healthy adults. Ad26.COV2.S was given intramuscularly at 5x10^10 or 1x10^11 viral particles, as a single shot or as two shots 56 days apart. Sequencing of the TCRbeta repertoire served to evaluate the specificity and breadth of SARS-CoV-2-reactive T cell receptors following Ad26.COV2.S vaccination. The TCR-sequenced set comprised roughly 30 samples: some 20 Ad26.COV2.S vaccine recipients, 5 placebo recipients and 8 SARS-CoV-2 convalescent individuals. Participants in the trial were split at random into five groups of five each, receiving low-dose or high-dose Ad26.COV2.S once or twice, or else placebo on both occasions. Blinding of investigators to trial group allocation was maintained during experiments and outcome assessment. Study-level results and caveats: The study lacked the statistical power to compare responses across vaccine doses or regimens. Substantial breadth of spike-specific CD8+ and CD4+ T cell responses was reported after vaccination. Ad26.COV2.S recipients had higher spike-specific TCR breadth than placebo recipients (P = 0.0014). It was noted by the authors that total T cell responses may have been underestimated by the TCR breadth and depth analyses. Comparable non-spike TCR breadth was observed between vaccine and placebo recipients, consistent with only spike being contained in the vaccine.

Cut back by 0 bases and 8 bases, the V and J ends lie 17 bases apart. Its CDR3 holds 15 amino acids, cysteine through phenylalanine. Only the CDR3 region is kept as DNA, spanning 45 bases read in frame from base 1. For CDR1 and CDR2, the germline V gene lists SGDLS and YYNGEE. Taken with the paper, the label for treatment or condition translates to: some 20 received Ad26.COV2.S at low or high dose, single or two shots; a few received placebo; per-sample allocation not given. Repertoires of vaccine and placebo recipients were sequenced from samples taken on day 63 after the first injection. In Cohort 1b, about 25 adults aged 18-55 years were enrolled at a single site in Boston, USA, between 29 July and 7 August 2020. Ad26.COV2.S consisted of a replication-incompetent adenovirus type 26 vector by which a prefusion-stabilized SARS-CoV-2 spike protein from the original Wuhan strain was expressed. The immunoSEQ Assay was used to sequence TCRbeta CDR3 regions. After extraction, genomic DNA underwent amplification by bias-controlled multiplex PCR, followed by high-throughput sequencing. Per the authors' processing: To quantify the absolute abundance of every unique TCRbeta CDR3 region, sequences were collapsed and filtered. T cell fraction was estimated by normalizing TCRbeta template counts to usable DNA, with usable DNA measured through amplification of reference genes found in all nucleated cells. Repertoire TCRs were annotated as SARS-CoV-2-specific when V gene, CDR3 amino acid sequence and J gene were exactly matched to a known reactive TCR set. The reference SARS-CoV-2 TCR set was obtained from MIRA and was filtered for enrichment in COVID-19-positive ImmuneCODE repertoires, whereby public or cross-reactive TCRs were removed. Using the MIRA antigens, annotated TCRs were further analysed by specific ORF or by position within an ORF. Breadth was defined as the number of annotated unique rearrangements divided by the total number of unique productive rearrangements, and depth was defined as the summed frequency of the annotated unique rearrangements. Two-sided Wilcoxon rank-sum tests were applied when comparing TCR breadth between groups. The source is immuneACCESS, and TCRdb retained only in-frame sequences with V and J called. Part of the clones is not carried over; for the studies checked, unresolved V genes explain less than half of this, and the remainder is unexplained. V and J calls and clone size are copied from that table; D and trimming were computed from the DNA. A total of around 450,000 clones appear in this sample, roughly 90% of them only once. The top ten clones comprise 3.6% of the sample.

Comment on this clone: It has no known antigen specificity. No much larger clone is present one base from it, and per-base qualities are unavailable.

This sample comprised peripheral blood, obtained in a trial of Ad26.COV2.S vaccine versus placebo. The chain uses TRBV9 and TRBJ1-2; the best D guess is TRBD1, with 5 bases matching. This TCR was sampled from a person between 18 and 60 years old who received the Ad26.COV2.S COVID-19 vaccine or a placebo. The DNA is TGTGCCAGCAGCGTAGTGGGGTCGGGGGGAGGAGGCTACACCTTC. Translation gives CASSVVGSGGGGYTF.